Shown below are 9 T cell receptor beta chains from a single sample sequenced in a study of OX40 agonist ivuxolimab in advanced cancers. Using immunoSEQ multiplex PCR, the repertoire was profiled, and TCRdb retains in-frame clones only, with some absent. The top ten clones hold more than 0.35% of a sample with 77,000 or so clones, around 90% of them seen once. Source: CD4+ or CD8+ T cells sorted from blood, taken in a trial of the OX40 agonist ivuxolimab. Receptors were obtained from an adult with an advanced solid tumor such as melanoma, head and neck, liver or kidney cancer.

The V call is TRBV2, the J call TRBJ1-5, with D possibly being TRBD1 (6 bases). Trimming shortened V by 9 bases and J by 0 bases, and 18 bases separated the two germline ends. CDR1 is SNHLY, CDR2 FYNNEI, per germline. The CDR3 has 16 amino acids. The CDR3 reads CARIHRDTNSNQPQHF. The CDR3 nucleotides read TGTGCCAGGATTCACCGGGACACAAATAGCAATCAGCCCCAGCATTTT.

CDR3 in amino acids: CASSFASRRPDTQYF. In nucleotides, the CDR3 is TGTGCCAGCAGTTTTGCTAGCAGAAGGCCAGATACGCAGTATTTT. This chain joins TRBV28 and TRBJ2-3, with D possibly TRBD2 on 5 matching bases. V was clipped by 3 bases and J by 4 bases, with 14 bases between them. This CDR3 region has 15 residues. CDR1 is MDHEN, CDR2 SYDVKM, per germline.

This chain links TRBV9 with TRBJ1-2, with 9 bases aligning to TRBD1. The CDR3 sequence is 15 residues long. Per germline, CDR1 SGDLS and CDR2 YYNGEE. Trimming removed 3 bases from V and 5 bases from J; junction bases left unmatched: 8. As DNA, the CDR3 is TGTGCCAGCAGCGAAGGGACAGGGTCGATGTATGGCTACACCTTC. It is translated as CASSEGTGSMYGYTF.

This clone was seen only once. The chain uses TRBV19 and TRBJ1-5, with D perhaps matching TRBD1 (6 bases). The CDR3 has 16 amino acids. The V end lost 7 bases, the J end lost 3 bases, and 19 bases lay between the germline ends. The germline V gene encodes CDR1 LNHDA and CDR2 SQIVND (reference sequence). The CDR3 nucleotides read TGTGCCAGTACCCGAAGGGGGACGGACAACAATCAGCCCCAGCATTTT. Translated: CASTRRGTDNNQPQHF.

The V gene is TRBV29-1, the J gene TRBJ1-1; possible D gene TRBD1, 5 bases. The CDR3 extends over 13 amino acids. CDR1 and CDR2 from the germline V gene are SQVTM and ANQGSEA. V was clipped by 2 bases and J by 3 bases, with 10 bases between them. The CDR3 DNA is TGCAGCGTTGAACGGGGGAAGGACACTGAAGCTTTCTTT. Translated, it gives CSVERGKDTEAFF.

The chain combines TRBV7-2 with TRBJ2-1, with TRBD2 identical over 12 bases. CDR3 length: 16 amino acids. CDR1 and CDR2 (germline): SGHTA, FQGNSA. V lost 2 bases, J lost 7 bases, and 6 bases stayed unmatched. This CDR3 reads CASSLQTSGRVNEQFF. The CDR3, as DNA: TGTGCCAGCAGCTTACAGACTAGCGGGAGAGTAAATGAGCAGTTCTTC.

The chain uses TRBV28 and TRBJ2-7; TRBD1 matches 7 bases. The CDR3 runs to 15 residues. After removal of 6 bases from V and 1 base from J, the junction contained 9 bases not matched to a gene. CDR1 MDHEN and CDR2 SYDVKM come from the germline V gene. The CDR3 is CASRTGQTDSYEQYF. As DNA, the CDR3 is TGTGCCAGCAGAACGGGACAGACCGATTCCTACGAGCAGTACTTC.

The gene calls are TRBV5-6 and TRBJ2-3, with D tentatively TRBD2 (6 bases). Trimming cost V 3 bases and J 1 base, with 9 bases left between them. CDR3 size: 14 residues. The V gene's germline CDR1 is SGHDT and CDR2 YYEEEE. CDR3 in amino acids: CASSWSGGTDTQYF. The DNA for the CDR3 is TGTGCCAGCAGCTGGTCGGGGGGCACAGATACGCAGTATTTT.

V and J are TRBV27 and TRBJ1-6; 9 bases fit TRBD1. The germline V gene has CDR1 MNHEY and CDR2 SMNVEV (reference sequence). This CDR3 comprises 16 residues. J gave up 7 bases and V 6 bases, and 10 bases lay outside the gene matches. CDR3 in amino acids: CASSRTQQGANSPLHF. The DNA for the CDR3 is TGTGCCAGCAGCCGAACGCAACAGGGGGCGAATTCACCCCTCCACTTT.